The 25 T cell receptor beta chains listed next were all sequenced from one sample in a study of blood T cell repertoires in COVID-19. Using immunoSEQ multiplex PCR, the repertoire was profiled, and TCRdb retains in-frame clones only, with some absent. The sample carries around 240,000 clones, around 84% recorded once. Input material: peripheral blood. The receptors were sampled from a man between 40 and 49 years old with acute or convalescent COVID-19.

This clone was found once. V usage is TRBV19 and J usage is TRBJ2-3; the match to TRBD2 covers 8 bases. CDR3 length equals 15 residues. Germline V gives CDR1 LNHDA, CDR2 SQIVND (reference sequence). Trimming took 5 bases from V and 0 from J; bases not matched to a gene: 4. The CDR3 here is CASSVAGRSTDTQYF. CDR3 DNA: TGTGCCAGTAGTGTAGCGGGGAGAAGCACAGATACGCAGTATTTT.

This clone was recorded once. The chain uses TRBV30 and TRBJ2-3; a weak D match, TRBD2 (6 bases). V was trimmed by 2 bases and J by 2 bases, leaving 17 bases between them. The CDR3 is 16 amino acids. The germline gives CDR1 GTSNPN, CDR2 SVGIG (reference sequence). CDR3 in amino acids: CAWSKGGRGYTDTQYF. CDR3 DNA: TGTGCCTGGAGTAAGGGAGGACGGGGCTACACAGATACGCAGTATTTT.

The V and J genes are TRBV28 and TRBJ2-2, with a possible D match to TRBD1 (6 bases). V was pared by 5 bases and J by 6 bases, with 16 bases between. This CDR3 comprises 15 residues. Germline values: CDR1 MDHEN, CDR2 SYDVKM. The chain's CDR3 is CASSATGSWSGELFF. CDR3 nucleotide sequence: TGTGCCAGCAGTGCTACAGGGAGTTGGTCCGGGGAGCTGTTTTTT.

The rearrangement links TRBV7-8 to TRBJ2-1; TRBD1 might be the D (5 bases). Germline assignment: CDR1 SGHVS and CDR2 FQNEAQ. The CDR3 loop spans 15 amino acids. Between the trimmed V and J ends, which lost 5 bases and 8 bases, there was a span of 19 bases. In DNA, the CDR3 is TGTGCCAGCAGCCCCGCCGTTTGGCAGGGCGATGAGCAGTTCTTC. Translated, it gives CASSPAVWQGDEQFF. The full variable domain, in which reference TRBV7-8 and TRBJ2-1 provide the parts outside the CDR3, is GAGVSQSPRYKVAKRGQDVALRCDPISGHVSLFWYQQALGQGPEFLTYFQNEAQLDKSGLPSDRFFAERPEGSVSTLKIQRTQQEDSAVYLCASSPAVWQGDEQFFGPGTRLTVL.

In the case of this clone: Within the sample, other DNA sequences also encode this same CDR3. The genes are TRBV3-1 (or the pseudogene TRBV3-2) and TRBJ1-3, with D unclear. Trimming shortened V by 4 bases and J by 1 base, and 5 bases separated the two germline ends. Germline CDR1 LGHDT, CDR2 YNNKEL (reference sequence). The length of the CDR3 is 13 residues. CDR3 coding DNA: TGTGCCAGCAGCCCTCTGTCTGGAAACACCATATATTTT. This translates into CASSPLSGNTIYF.

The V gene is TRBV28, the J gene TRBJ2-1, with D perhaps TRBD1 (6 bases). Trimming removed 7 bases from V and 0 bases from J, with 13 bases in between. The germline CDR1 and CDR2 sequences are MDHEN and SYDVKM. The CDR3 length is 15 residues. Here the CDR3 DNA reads TGTGCCAGCAACAGACAGGCCCGCTCCTACAATGAGCAGTTCTTC. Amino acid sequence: CASNRQARSYNEQFF.

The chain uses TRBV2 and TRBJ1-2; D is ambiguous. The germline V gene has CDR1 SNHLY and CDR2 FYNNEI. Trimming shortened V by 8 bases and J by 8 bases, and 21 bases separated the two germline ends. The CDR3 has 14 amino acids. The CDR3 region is CASGQDLKAGGYTF. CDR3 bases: TGTGCCAGCGGGCAGGACCTAAAAGCGGGAGGCTACACCTTC.

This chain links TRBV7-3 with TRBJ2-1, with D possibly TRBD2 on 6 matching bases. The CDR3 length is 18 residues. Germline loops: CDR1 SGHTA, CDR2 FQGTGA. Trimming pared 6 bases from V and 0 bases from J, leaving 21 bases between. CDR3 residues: CASSLRGGGVVSYNEQFF. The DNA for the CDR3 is TGTGCCAGCAGTCTAAGGGGAGGCGGGGTGGTCTCCTACAATGAGCAGTTCTTC.

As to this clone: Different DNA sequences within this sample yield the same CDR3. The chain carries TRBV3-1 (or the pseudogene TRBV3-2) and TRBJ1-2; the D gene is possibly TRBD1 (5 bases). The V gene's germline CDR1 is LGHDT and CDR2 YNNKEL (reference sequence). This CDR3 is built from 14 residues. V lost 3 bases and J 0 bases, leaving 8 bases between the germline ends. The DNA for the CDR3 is TGTGCCAGCAGCCAGCAGGGCTCTAACTATGGCTACACCTTC. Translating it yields CASSQQGSNYGYTF.

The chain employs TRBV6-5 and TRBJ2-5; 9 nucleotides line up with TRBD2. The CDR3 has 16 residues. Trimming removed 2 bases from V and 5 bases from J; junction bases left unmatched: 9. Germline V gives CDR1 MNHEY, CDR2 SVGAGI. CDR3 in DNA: TGTGCCAGCAGTTACCCCCAGACTAGCGGAGGTGAGACCCAGTACTTC. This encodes CASSYPQTSGGETQYF.

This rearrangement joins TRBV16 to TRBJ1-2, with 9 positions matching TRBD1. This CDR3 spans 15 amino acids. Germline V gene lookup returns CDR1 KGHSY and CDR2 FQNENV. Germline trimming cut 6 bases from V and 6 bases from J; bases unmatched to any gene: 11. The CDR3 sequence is CASSRRTGAGDGYTF. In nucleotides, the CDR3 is TGTGCCAGCAGTAGACGGACAGGGGCCGGAGATGGCTACACCTTC.

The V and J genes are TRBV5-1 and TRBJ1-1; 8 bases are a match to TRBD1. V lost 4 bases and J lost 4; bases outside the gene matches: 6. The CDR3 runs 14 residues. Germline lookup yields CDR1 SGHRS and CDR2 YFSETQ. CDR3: CASSQQGVGTEAFF. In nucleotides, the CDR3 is TGCGCCAGCAGCCAACAGGGGGTGGGCACTGAAGCTTTCTTT. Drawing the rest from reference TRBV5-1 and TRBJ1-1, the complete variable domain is KAGVTQTPRYLIKTRGQQVTLSCSPISGHRSVSWYQQTPGQGLQFLFEYFSETQRNKGNFPGRFSGRQFSNSRSEMNVSTLELGDSALYLCASSQQGVGTEAFFGQGTRLTVV.

CDR3 region: CASSSDFRGYQPQHF. The CDR3 nucleotides are TGTGCCAGCAGCTCCGATTTTCGGGGATATCAGCCCCAGCATTTT. The chain carries TRBV7-9 and TRBJ1-5; D unclear. The length of the CDR3 is 15 residues. V was trimmed by 4 bases and J by 5 bases, leaving 15 bases between them. The germline CDR1 and CDR2 sequences are SEHNR and FQNEAQ (reference sequence).

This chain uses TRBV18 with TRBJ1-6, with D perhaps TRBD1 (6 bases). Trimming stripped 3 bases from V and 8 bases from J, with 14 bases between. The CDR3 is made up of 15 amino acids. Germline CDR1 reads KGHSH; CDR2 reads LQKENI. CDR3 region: CASSPMTGTYSPLHF. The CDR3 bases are TGTGCCAGCTCACCCATGACAGGCACTTATTCACCCCTCCACTTT.

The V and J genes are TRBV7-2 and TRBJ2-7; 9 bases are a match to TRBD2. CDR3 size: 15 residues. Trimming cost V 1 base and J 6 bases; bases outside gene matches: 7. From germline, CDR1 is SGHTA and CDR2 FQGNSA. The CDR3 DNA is TGTGCCAGCAGCTTAGTGCGGGGGGGCCAAGGCGAGCAGTACTTC. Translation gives CASSLVRGGQGEQYF.

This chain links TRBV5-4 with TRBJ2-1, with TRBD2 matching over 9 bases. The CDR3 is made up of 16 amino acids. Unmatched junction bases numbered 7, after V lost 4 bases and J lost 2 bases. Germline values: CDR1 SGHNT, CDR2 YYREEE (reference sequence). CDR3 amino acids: CASSLLAGAPYNEQFF. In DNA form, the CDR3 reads TGTGCCAGCAGCCTGTTAGCGGGGGCCCCCTACAATGAGCAGTTCTTC.

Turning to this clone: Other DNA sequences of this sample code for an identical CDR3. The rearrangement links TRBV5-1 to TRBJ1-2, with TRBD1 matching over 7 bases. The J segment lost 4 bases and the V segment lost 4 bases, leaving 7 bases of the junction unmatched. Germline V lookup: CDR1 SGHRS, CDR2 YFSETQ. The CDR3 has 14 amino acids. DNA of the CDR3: TGCGCCAGCAGCGCAGACAGGGCATTCTATGGCTACACCTTC. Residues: CASSADRAFYGYTF.

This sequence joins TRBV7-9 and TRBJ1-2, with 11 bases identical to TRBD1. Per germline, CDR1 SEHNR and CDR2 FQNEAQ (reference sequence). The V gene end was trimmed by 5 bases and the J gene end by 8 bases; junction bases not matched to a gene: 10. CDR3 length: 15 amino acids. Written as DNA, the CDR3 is TGTGCCAGCAGCCGGACAGGGGGCGCCGTGAGGGGCTACACCTTC. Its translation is CASSRTGGAVRGYTF.

The CDR3 bases are TGTGCCAGCAGCCAAGTCGGCAGACAAAACACTGAAGCTTTCTTT. As protein: CASSQVGRQNTEAFF. The V call is TRBV14, the J call TRBJ1-1; D call uncertain. The CDR3 has 15 residues. Trimming took off 1 base at V and 2 bases at J, with 11 bases between the two ends. Germline CDR1 and CDR2: SGHDN and FVKESK.

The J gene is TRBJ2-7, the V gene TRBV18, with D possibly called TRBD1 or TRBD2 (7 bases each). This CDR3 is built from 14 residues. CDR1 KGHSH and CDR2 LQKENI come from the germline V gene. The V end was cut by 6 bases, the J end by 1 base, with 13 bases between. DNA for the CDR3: TGTGCCAGCTCTCCAGGGGGGGCATCCTACGAGCAGTACTTC. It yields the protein CASSPGGASYEQYF. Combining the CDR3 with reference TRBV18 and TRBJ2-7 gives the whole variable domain NAGVMQNPRHLVRRRGQEARLRCSPMKGHSHVYWYRQLPEEGLKFMVYLQKENIIDESGMPKERFSAEFPKEGPSILRIQQVVRGDSAAYFCASSPGGASYEQYFGPGTRLTVT.

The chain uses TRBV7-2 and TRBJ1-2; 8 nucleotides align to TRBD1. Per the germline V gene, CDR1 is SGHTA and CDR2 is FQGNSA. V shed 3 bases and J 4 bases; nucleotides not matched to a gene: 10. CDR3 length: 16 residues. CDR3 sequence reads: CASSLWGQEQFYGYTF. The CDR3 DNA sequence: TGTGCCAGCAGCTTGTGGGGACAGGAGCAATTCTATGGCTACACCTTC.

In DNA, the CDR3 is TGTGCCAGCAGCTCCAGGACAGGGGCAGGGACTGAAGCTTTCTTT. Translating gives CASSSRTGAGTEAFF. V and J are TRBV5-5 and TRBJ1-1; 9 bases agree with TRBD1. This CDR3 has 15 residues. CDR1 and CDR2 from the germline V gene are SGHKS and YYEKEE (reference sequence). The V gene end was trimmed by 3 bases and the J gene end by 5 bases; junction bases not matched to a gene: 8. Drawing the rest from reference TRBV5-5 and TRBJ1-1, the complete variable domain is DAGVTQSPTHLIKTRGQQVTLRCSPISGHKSVSWYQQVLGQGPQFIFQYYEKEERGRGNFPDRFSARQFPNYSSELNVNALLLGDSALYLCASSSRTGAGTEAFFGQGTRLTVV.

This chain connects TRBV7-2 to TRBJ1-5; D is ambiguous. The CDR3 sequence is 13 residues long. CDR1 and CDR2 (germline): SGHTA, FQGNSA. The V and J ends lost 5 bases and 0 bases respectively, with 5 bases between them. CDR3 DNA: TGTGCCAGCAGCCCCAATAGCAATCAGCCCCAGCATTTT. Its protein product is CASSPNSNQPQHF.

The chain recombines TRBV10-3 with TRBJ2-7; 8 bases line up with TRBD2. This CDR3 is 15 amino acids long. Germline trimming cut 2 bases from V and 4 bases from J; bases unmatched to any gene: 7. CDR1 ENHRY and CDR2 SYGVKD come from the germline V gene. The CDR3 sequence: CAISERAGDPYEQYF. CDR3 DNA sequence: TGTGCCATCAGTGAGCGAGCGGGGGACCCATACGAGCAGTACTTC.

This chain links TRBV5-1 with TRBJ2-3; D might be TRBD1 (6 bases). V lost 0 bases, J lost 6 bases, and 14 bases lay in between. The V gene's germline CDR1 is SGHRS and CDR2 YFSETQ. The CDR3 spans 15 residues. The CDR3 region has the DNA TGCGCCAGCAGCTTGGTAGGGGGTACCACGGATACGCAGTATTTT. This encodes CASSLVGGTTDTQYF. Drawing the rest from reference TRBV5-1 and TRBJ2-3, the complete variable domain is KAGVTQTPRYLIKTRGQQVTLSCSPISGHRSVSWYQQTPGQGLQFLFEYFSETQRNKGNFPGRFSGRQFSNSRSEMNVSTLELGDSALYLCASSLVGGTTDTQYFGPGTRLTVL.